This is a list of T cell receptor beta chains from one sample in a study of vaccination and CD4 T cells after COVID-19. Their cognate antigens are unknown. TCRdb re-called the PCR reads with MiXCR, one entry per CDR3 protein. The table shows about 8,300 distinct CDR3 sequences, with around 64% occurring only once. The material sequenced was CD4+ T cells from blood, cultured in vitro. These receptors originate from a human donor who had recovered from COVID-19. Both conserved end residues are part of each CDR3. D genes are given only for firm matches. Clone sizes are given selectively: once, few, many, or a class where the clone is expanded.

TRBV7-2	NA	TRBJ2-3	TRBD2	TGTGCCAGCAGCGTGGGACTAGCGGGGGGTGGGGATACGCAGTATTTT	CASSVGLAGGGDTQYF
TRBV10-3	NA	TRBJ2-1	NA	TGTGCCATCAGTCCTAGGCCCAATGAGCAGTTCTTC	CAISPRPNEQFF
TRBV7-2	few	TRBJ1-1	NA	TGTGCCAGCAGCGTGGGGAGGAACACTGAAGCTTTCTTT	CASSVGRNTEAFF
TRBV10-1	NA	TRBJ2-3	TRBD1	TGCGCCAGCAGTGAGTCACAGGGGATGGATACGCAGTATTTT	CASSESQGMDTQYF
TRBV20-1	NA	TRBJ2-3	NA	TGCAGTGCTAGAGATCTTTTTTTGGGCCCGGAAGAAGGGGATACGCAGTATTTT	CSARDLFLGPEEGDTQYF
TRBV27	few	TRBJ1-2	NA	TGTGCCAGCAGTTTATCAGGCTATGGCTACACCTTC	CASSLSGYGYTF
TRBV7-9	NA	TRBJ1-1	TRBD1	TGTGCCAGCAGCCAAATGGGACAGGGGTACACTGAAGCTTTCTTT	CASSQMGQGYTEAFF
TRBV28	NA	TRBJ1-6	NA	TGTGCCAGCACCAGCGGTCTTAATAATTCACCCCTCCACTTT	CASTSGLNNSPLHF
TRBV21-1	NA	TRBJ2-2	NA	TGTGCCAGCAGCGTAGATCCCCAGCGGGGGACCGCGAACACCGGGGAGCTGTTTTTT	CASSVDPQRGTANTGELFF
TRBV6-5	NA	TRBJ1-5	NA	TGTGCCAGCAGTTACTCACAGGGAAATCAGCCCCAGCATTTT	CASSYSQGNQPQHF
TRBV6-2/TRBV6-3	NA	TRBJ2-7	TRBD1	TGTGCCAGCAGGACCCCGGGACAGGGGCAAAGGCAGTACTTC	CASRTPGQGQRQYF
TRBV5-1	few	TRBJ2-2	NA	TGCGCCAGCAGCTGGGAAGGGAGGACCGGGGAGCTGTTTTTT	CASSWEGRTGELFF
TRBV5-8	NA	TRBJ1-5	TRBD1	TGTGCCAGCAGCTTGGAGGGGGCGGTTGGCAATCAGCCCCAGCATTTT	CASSLEGAVGNQPQHF
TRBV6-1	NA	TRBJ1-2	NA	TGTGCCAGCAGGACACCCGCGAACCGGCAGGAGGGAGGCTACACCTTC	CASRTPANRQEGGYTF
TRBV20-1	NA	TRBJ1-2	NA	TGCAGTGGGCAAGACTATGGCTACACCTTC	CSGQDYGYTF
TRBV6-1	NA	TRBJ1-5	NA	TGTGCCAGCAGTGAGGTTAGCAATCAGCCCCAGCATTTT	CASSEVSNQPQHF
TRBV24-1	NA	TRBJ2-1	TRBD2	TGTGCCACCAGTGATTTGAGGACTAGCGATGAGCAGTTCTTC	CATSDLRTSDEQFF
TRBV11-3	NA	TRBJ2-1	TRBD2	TGTGCCAGCAGCTTAGAGGGAGTAGCGGGAGTTGAGCAGTTCTTC	CASSLEGVAGVEQFF
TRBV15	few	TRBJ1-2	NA	TGTGCCACCAGCACCTCCTATGGCTACACCTTC	CATSTSYGYTF
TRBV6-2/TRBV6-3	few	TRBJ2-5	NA	TGTGCCAGCAGGGGACTCCCTCAAGAGACCCAGTACTTC	CASRGLPQETQYF
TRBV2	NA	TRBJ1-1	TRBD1	TGTGCCAGCAGAGGGACAGGTGACACTGAAGCTTTCTTT	CASRGTGDTEAFF
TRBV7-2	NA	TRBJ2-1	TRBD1	TGTGCCAGCAGGAATGACAGGGGGCGAGGTGGCGAGCAGTTCTTC	CASRNDRGRGGEQFF
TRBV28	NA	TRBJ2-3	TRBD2	TGTGCCAGCAGACGGACTAGCGGGAGCGCAGATACGCAGTATTTT	CASRRTSGSADTQYF
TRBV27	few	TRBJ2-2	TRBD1	TGTGCCAGCAGTTTCTACAGGGGTAACACCGGGGAGCTGTTTTTT	CASSFYRGNTGELFF
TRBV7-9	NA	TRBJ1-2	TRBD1	TGTGCCAGCAGCCCTGACTTTCTCAGGGGGGGCTACACCTTC	CASSPDFLRGGYTF
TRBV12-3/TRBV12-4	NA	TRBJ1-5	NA	TGTGCCAGCAGCCCACGGGCAGACCATCAGCCCCAGCATTTT	CASSPRADHQPQHF
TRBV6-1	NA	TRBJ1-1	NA	TGTGCCAGCAGTGAAGTGTCCTCGGGATTGGGGACTGAAGCTTTCTTT	CASSEVSSGLGTEAFF
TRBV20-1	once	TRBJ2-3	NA	TGCAGTGCGGGCCCGTCTCCCGGGGTCCTGGATACGCAGTATTTT	CSAGPSPGVLDTQYF
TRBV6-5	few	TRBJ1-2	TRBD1	TGTGCCAGCAGTTACAGAGGACAGGGGGCGAGGGGCTACACCTTC	CASSYRGQGARGYTF
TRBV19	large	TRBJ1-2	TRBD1	TGTGCCAGTAGTCTCGCCGACAGGGCTGGCTACACCTTC	CASSLADRAGYTF
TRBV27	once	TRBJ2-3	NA	TGTGCCAGCAGTCGCCCACCCGGGACTGGGGCAGATACGCAGTATTTT	CASSRPPGTGADTQYF
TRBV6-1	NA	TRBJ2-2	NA	TGTGCCAGCAGGGGGGGACAGACGAACACCGGGGAGCTGTTTTTT	CASRGGQTNTGELFF
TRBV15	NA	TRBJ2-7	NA	TGTGCCACCAGCGGTACCTACGAGCAGTACTTC	CATSGTYEQYF
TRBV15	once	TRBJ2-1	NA	TGTGCCACCAGCAGAGATATCTCGCCCCCTAGCTTCCAAGCCTACAATGAGCAGTTCTTC	CATSRDISPPSFQAYNEQFF
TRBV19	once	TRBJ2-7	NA	TGTGCCAGTAGTGCCGGAAGGGAGACCTACGAGCAGTACTTC	CASSAGRETYEQYF
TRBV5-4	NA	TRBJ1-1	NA	TGTGCCAGCAGCTTTGGCGAGGGGATAACGATGAACACTGAAGCTTTCTTT	CASSFGEGITMNTEAFF
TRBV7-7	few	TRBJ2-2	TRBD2	TGTGCTAGCAGCTTGGCCGGGACTAGGGGTACCGGGGAGCTGTTTTTT	CASSLAGTRGTGELFF
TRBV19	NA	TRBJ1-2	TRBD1	TGTGCCAGTAGTATAGGAGGAGGGGGCCGTAACTATGGCTACACCTTC	CASSIGGGGRNYGYTF
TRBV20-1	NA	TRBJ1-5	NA	TGCAGTGCTATACCCGGGACTTCTAATCAGCCCCAGCATTTT	CSAIPGTSNQPQHF
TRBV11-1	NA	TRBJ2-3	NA	TGTGCCAGCAGCCACAGGAGGGCTCCCCCCACAGATACGCAGTATTTT	CASSHRRAPPTDTQYF
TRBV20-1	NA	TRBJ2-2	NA	TGCAGTGCTCGGGACTGGCAAGACACCGGGGAGCTGTTTTTT	CSARDWQDTGELFF
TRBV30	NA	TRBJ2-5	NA	TGTGCCTGGAATCTGAGGGCCAGACAAGAGACCCAGTACTTC	CAWNLRARQETQYF
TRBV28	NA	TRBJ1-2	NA	TGTGCCAGCAGCTCCAGTACCCCTTATGGCTACACCTTC	CASSSSTPYGYTF
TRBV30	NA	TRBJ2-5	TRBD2	TGTGCCTGGAGTAGGGGGCTAGCGGGGGACCAAGAGACCCAGTACTTC	CAWSRGLAGDQETQYF
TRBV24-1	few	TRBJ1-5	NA	TGTGCCACCAGTGATCGGGGCTTCGGTCAGCCCCAGCATTTT	CATSDRGFGQPQHF
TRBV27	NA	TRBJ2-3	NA	TGTGCCAGCGGGGCACGACTATCTGCAGATACGCAGTATTTT	CASGARLSADTQYF
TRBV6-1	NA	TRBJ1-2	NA	TGTGCCAGCAGTGAAGGTGGGGGAGGTAACTATGGCTACACCTTC	CASSEGGGGNYGYTF
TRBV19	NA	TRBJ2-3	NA	TGTGCCAGTAGTAGACCGGGCACAGGGAAAGGCACAGATACGCAGTATTTT	CASSRPGTGKGTDTQYF
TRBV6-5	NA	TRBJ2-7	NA	TGTGCCAGCAGTTACTCGAGGCGAGTAATCTCCTACGAGCAGTACTTC	CASSYSRRVISYEQYF
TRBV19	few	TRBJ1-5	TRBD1	TGTGCCAGCCGGGTGGGACAGGGTTGGGATCAGCCCCAGCATTTT	CASRVGQGWDQPQHF
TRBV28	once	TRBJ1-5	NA	TGTGCCAGCGGTATTGGGGGGCCCCAGCATTTT	CASGIGGPQHF
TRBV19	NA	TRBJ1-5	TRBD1	TGTGCCAGTAGCGGGACAGCAGCTAGCAATCAGCCCCAGCATTTT	CASSGTAASNQPQHF
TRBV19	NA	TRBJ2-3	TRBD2	TGTGCCAGTAGTATCGGGAGCGGGAACACAGATACGCAGTATTTT	CASSIGSGNTDTQYF
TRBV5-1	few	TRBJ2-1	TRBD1	TGCGCCAGCAGCTACGGACAGGGGTACAATGAGCAGTTCTTC	CASSYGQGYNEQFF
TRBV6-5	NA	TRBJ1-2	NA	TGTGCCAGCAGTTATGCTGCCCCGACGGGCGGCTACACCTTC	CASSYAAPTGGYTF
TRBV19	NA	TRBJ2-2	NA	TGTGCCAGTAGTGTCGGAAATCCGAACACCGGGGAGCTGTTTTTT	CASSVGNPNTGELFF
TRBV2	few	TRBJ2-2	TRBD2	TGTGCCAGCAGGACGAGCGGGGGGAACACCGGGGAGCTGTTTTTT	CASRTSGGNTGELFF
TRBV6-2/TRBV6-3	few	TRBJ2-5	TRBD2	TGTGCCAGCAGTTCCTATAGGGGACTAGCGGGGTCGAGAGAGACCCAGTACTTC	CASSSYRGLAGSRETQYF